Listed below are T cell receptor beta chains from one sample, sequenced in a study of cytomegalovirus exposure and HLA in healthy donors. Produced via immunoSEQ multiplex PCR; TCRdb's table is partial and in-frame only. The table lists approximately 120,000 clones, more than 70% of them singletons, with roughly 2.2% in the top ten. The sequenced material came from PBMCs. The receptors derive from a woman aged 18 to 35 in good health and CMV-seronegative. CDR3s include the opening cysteine and the closing phenylalanine or tryptophan. Each record gives: V gene, D gene, clone size, J gene, CDR3 protein, CDR3 DNA. A D gene is named only where the DNA matches it firmly. A clone size is listed for some rows: how often the clone was seen (once, few, many), or a class if it is expanded.

>TRBV30|-|-|TRBJ2-1
CAFTSGIVHEQFF
TGTGCCTTTACCTCGGGTATCGTCCATGAGCAGTTCTTC
>TRBV5-6|TRBD2|-|TRBJ2-1
CASSYAGLANNEQFF
TGTGCCAGCAGCTACGCTGGACTAGCGAACAATGAGCAGTTCTTC
>TRBV28|TRBD1|-|TRBJ1-5
CASSLYLPGQSQPQHF
TGTGCCAGCAGTTTATACCTGCCGGGACAGAGTCAGCCCCAGCATTTT
>TRBV21-1|-|-|TRBJ2-5
CASSKAPRLQGRETQYF
TGTGCCAGCAGCAAAGCGCCCCGTCTACAGGGGAGAGAGACCCAGTACTTC
>TRBV7-9|-|few|TRBJ2-7
CASSSSVYEQYF
TGTGCCAGCAGCTCCTCGGTCTACGAGCAGTACTTC
>TRBV19|-|-|TRBJ1-2
CASSIDGSAVIRGYTF
TGTGCCAGTAGTATCGACGGAAGCGCGGTTATTCGAGGCTACACCTTC
>TRBV14|-|-|TRBJ2-7
CASSFAGSEQYF
TGTGCCAGCAGCTTCGCAGGCAGCGAGCAGTACTTC
>TRBV28|TRBD1|-|TRBJ2-5
CASRPTGVRETQYF
TGTGCCAGCCGTCCAACAGGGGTTCGAGAGACCCAGTACTTC
>TRBV5-1|TRBD2|-|TRBJ2-1
CASSLDLAGNSYNEQFF
TGCGCCAGCAGCTTGGATCTAGCGGGGAACTCCTACAATGAGCAGTTCTTC
>TRBV7-6|-|-|TRBJ1-1
CASRPGGGWMNTEAFF
TGTGCCAGCAGACCGGGGGGGGGCTGGATGAACACTGAAGCTTTCTTT
>TRBV9|TRBD1|-|TRBJ2-2
CASSTRRWTGQETGELFF
TGTGCCAGCAGCACCCGCCGCTGGACAGGGCAAGAGACCGGGGAGCTGTTTTTT
>TRBV19|-|-|TRBJ2-1
CASSRASEDNEQFF
TGTGCCAGTAGTCGGGCTAGCGAGGACAATGAGCAGTTCTTC
>TRBV6-5|TRBD1|-|TRBJ2-2
CASSYPRGPTGELFF
TGTGCCAGCAGTTACCCGAGGGGGCCCACCGGGGAGCTGTTTTTT
>TRBV30|TRBD1|-|TRBJ1-1
CASNRQGWGYMNTEAFF
TGTGCCTCAAACCGACAGGGGTGGGGGTACATGAACACTGAAGCTTTCTTT
>TRBV6-4|-|-|TRBJ2-1
CASSDSDNNEQFF
TGTGCCAGCAGTGACTCGGACAACAATGAGCAGTTCTTC
>TRBV19|-|-|TRBJ2-1
CASSPGTFPEQFF
TGTGCCAGTAGTCCAGGGACATTCCCTGAGCAGTTCTTC
>TRBV6-4|TRBD2|once|TRBJ2-1
CASRTDSGNHNEQFF
TGTGCCAGCAGAACCGATAGCGGGAACCACAATGAGCAGTTCTTC
>TRBV9|TRBD2|once|TRBJ2-3
CASSVAPLSSGSTDTQYF
TGTGCCAGCAGCGTAGCCCCACTATCTAGCGGGAGCACAGATACGCAGTATTTT
>TRBV7-8|-|-|TRBJ2-1
CASSLVPGFHNEQFF
TGTGCCAGCAGCTTAGTACCAGGGTTTCACAATGAGCAGTTCTTC
>TRBV6-1|-|-|TRBJ2-2
CASSETSRGELFF
TGTGCCAGCAGTGAAACGTCACGGGGGGAGCTGTTTTTT
>TRBV18|TRBD1|-|TRBJ1-2
CASSQGTGYGYTF
TGTGCCAGCTCACAGGGGACAGGCTATGGCTACACCTTC
>TRBV4-3|-|-|TRBJ1-1
CASSQDQGRAFF
TGCGCCAGCAGCCAAGATCAGGGTCGGGCTTTCTTT
>TRBV19|TRBD1|-|TRBJ1-1
CATRTGGTEAFF
TGTGCCACCCGGACAGGGGGCACTGAAGCTTTCTTT
>TRBV5-6|TRBD2|-|TRBJ2-1
CASSTGLRYNEQFF
TGTGCCAGCAGCACGGGACTACGGTACAATGAGCAGTTCTTC
>TRBV19|-|-|TRBJ2-7
CASTPVLDRGFSTSYEQYF
TGTGCCAGTACTCCCGTTCTGGACAGAGGTTTTTCTACCTCCTACGAGCAGTACTTC
>TRBV7-9|-|-|TRBJ2-7
CASSYGGGYEQYF
TGTGCCAGCAGCTACGGGGGAGGCTACGAGCAGTACTTC